The 30 T cell receptor beta chains below were found in one sample sequenced in a study of T-cell reconstitution after alpha-beta-depleted transplantation in children. It was with unique molecular identifiers that the TCRbeta library was prepared. Using its own MiXCR run on the PCR reads, TCRdb lists one record per CDR3 protein. Here the sample spans about 600,000 distinct CDR3 sequences, 20% to 25% being singletons. Here the sequenced sample was PBMCs, mostly from graft donor cells, taken 360 days after TCRalphabeta/CD19-depleted stem cell transplant. All receptors come from a boy in the first two years of life who had a stem cell transplant for acute myeloid leukemia, so the T cells may come from the graft donor.

This clonotype appeared many times. The chain joins TRBV13 to TRBJ2-5, with 13 bases matching TRBD2. CDR1 is PRHDT and CDR2 is FYEKMQ in the germline V gene (reference sequence). The CDR3 contains 17 residues. Unmatched junction bases numbered 10, after V lost 5 bases and J lost 4 bases. CDR3 region: CASSPGLAGARRETQYF. As DNA, the CDR3 is TGTGCCAGCAGCCCCGGACTAGCGGGGGCTCGGAGAGAGACCCAGTACTTC.

This clonotype was counted a single time. This chain joins TRBV18 and TRBJ2-1; no firm D call. V gave up 1 base and J gave up 4 bases, with 11 bases separating them. This CDR3 is built from 15 residues. In germline, CDR1 is KGHSH, CDR2 LQKENI. The CDR3 coding sequence is TGTGCCAGCTCACCACTAGGGTTTCCTTACAATGAGCAGTTCTTC. It yields the protein CASSPLGFPYNEQFF.

The rearrangement joins TRBV12-3 or TRBV12-4 to TRBJ2-5; perhaps TRBD2 as D (5 bases). V gave up 5 bases and J gave up 5 bases, with 12 bases separating them. This CDR3 is built from 13 residues. CDR3 sequence reads: CASSVPGWETQYF. In nucleotides, the CDR3 is TGTGCCAGCAGTGTGCCGGGGTGGGAGACCCAGTACTTC.

The genes are TRBV10-3 and TRBJ1-4, with 10 nucleotides matching TRBD1. The CDR3 consists of 13 residues. The junction had 3 bases not matched to a gene; V was cut back by 6 bases and J by 8 bases. Germline-derived CDR1 and CDR2 are ENHRY and SYGVKD. The chain's CDR3 is CAIRGTGAEKLFF. The DNA for the CDR3 is TGTGCCATCAGGGGGACAGGGGCCGAAAAACTGTTTTTT.

This chain connects TRBV10-3 to TRBJ1-1, with D possibly TRBD1 on 6 matching bases. The germline V gene encodes CDR1 ENHRY and CDR2 SYGVKD. V lost 7 bases and J 0 bases, leaving 15 bases between the germline ends. The CDR3 has 15 residues. The CDR3 is CAIKGIQGVNTEAFF. The CDR3 nucleotides read TGTGCCATCAAGGGAATACAGGGAGTGAACACTGAAGCTTTCTTT.

This clonotype was detected ten times or more. Relative to the germline gene, one junction end is altered; a read error may explain this. The V call is TRBV5-1, the J call TRBJ2-7; unclear D gene. Germline V lookup: CDR1 SGHRS, CDR2 YFSETQ. The CDR3 covers 13 residues. CDR3 bases: TGTGCCAGCAGCTTCGGTACTGGGTACGAGCAGTACTTC. Its protein is CASSFGTGYEQYF.

This clonotype was seen only a few times. The chain is built from TRBV7-9 and TRBJ2-1, with D tentatively TRBD1 (6 bases). The CDR3 loop spans 15 amino acids. Trimming pared 7 bases from V and 5 bases from J, leaving 18 bases between. CDR1 and CDR2 (germline): SEHNR, FQNEAQ (reference sequence). Here the CDR3 reads CASIGWENRDNEQFF. The CDR3 DNA reads TGTGCCAGCATCGGCTGGGAAAACAGGGACAATGAGCAGTTCTTC.

This chain connects TRBV7-8 to TRBJ1-5; tentative D call: TRBD1 (5 bases). CDR3 length: 14 residues. The germline gives CDR1 SGHVS, CDR2 FQNEAQ. V was clipped by 3 bases and J by 3 bases, with 9 bases between them. The CDR3 sequence: CASSFRDPNQPQHF. CDR3 nucleotide sequence: TGTGCCAGCAGCTTCCGGGACCCCAATCAGCCCCAGCATTTT.

This chain uses TRBV29-1 with TRBJ1-1, with D perhaps matching TRBD1 (6 bases). Germline-derived CDR1 and CDR2 are SQVTM and ANQGSEA. The CDR3 loop spans 13 amino acids. The V end was cut by 7 bases, the J end by 1 base, with 13 bases between. The CDR3 bases are TGCAGCGGGCAGGGGCGAGGGAACACTGAAGCTTTCTTT. Residues: CSGQGRGNTEAFF.

The V gene is TRBV12-3 or TRBV12-4, the J gene TRBJ2-1, with 11 bases that match TRBD2. CDR3 length: 17 amino acids. The trim removed 5 bases at V and 0 bases at J, leaving 6 bases unmatched. CDR3 protein: CASSPGTSGSSYNEQFF. The CDR3 DNA follows: TGTGCCAGCAGTCCCGGGACTAGCGGAAGCTCCTACAATGAGCAGTTCTTC.

This clonotype was counted at least ten times. V is TRBV20-1 and J is TRBJ1-5, with 7 positions matching TRBD1. Germline V gene data show CDR1 as DFQATT and CDR2 as SNEGSKA (reference sequence). The J segment lost 6 bases and the V segment lost 5 bases, leaving 4 bases of the junction unmatched. The CDR3 is 12 residues long. The CDR3 region has the DNA TGCAGTGCTTTGACAGGGAGTCAGCCCCAGCATTTT. This encodes CSALTGSQPQHF.

To note about this clonotype: An end of the junction does not agree with germline; a read error may underlie this. This chain uses TRBV6-1 with TRBJ1-2, with 7 bases matching TRBD1. The CDR3 covers 14 residues. CDR1 and CDR2 (germline): MNHNS, SASEGT. For the CDR3, the DNA is TGTGCCAACAGTACCGGACAGGAGCTCTATGGCTACACCTTC. Its protein is CANSTGQELYGYTF.

This clonotype was found many times. V is TRBV20-1 and J is TRBJ2-3; 7 positions agree with TRBD1. Germline V gene lookup returns CDR1 DFQATT and CDR2 SNEGSKA (reference sequence). The V gene end was trimmed by 2 bases and the J gene end by 5 bases; junction bases not matched to a gene: 10. The CDR3 contains 15 residues. CDR3 loop: CSARTQGTGRDTQYF. CDR3 DNA sequence: TGCAGTGCTAGAACACAGGGGACGGGTCGAGATACGCAGTATTTT.

The chain combines TRBV12-3 or TRBV12-4 with TRBJ2-1; TRBD2 aligns across 8 bases. There are 15 residues in the CDR3. J was trimmed by 9 bases and V by 5 bases; bases with no gene match: 12. Here the CDR3 DNA reads TGTGCCAGCAGTGCGCTCCCCGGGGGGGCCAGTGAGCAGTTCTTC. Translation gives CASSALPGGASEQFF.

This clonotype was observed at least ten times. The genes are TRBV27 and TRBJ2-7; D may be TRBD1 (5 bases). The CDR3 contains 14 residues. The ends were cut back, 5 bases at V and 2 bases at J, with 13 bases in the middle. The germline CDR1 and CDR2 sequences are MNHEY and SMNVEV (reference sequence). CDR3 nucleotides: TGTGCCAGCAGTACCCGACGGACAACCTACGAGCAGTACTTC. It codes for CASSTRRTTYEQYF.

This clonotype was recorded at least ten times. The V call is TRBV29-1, the J call TRBJ2-1; D is possibly TRBD1 or TRBD2 (5 bases each). V was trimmed by 5 bases and J by 0 bases, leaving 14 bases between them. The CDR3 has 15 amino acids. Looked up from germline, CDR1 is SQVTM and CDR2 is ANQGSEA. CDR3 sequence (DNA): TGCAGCGTTATGGGACGGGGAAACTCCTACAATGAGCAGTTCTTC. It encodes CSVMGRGNSYNEQFF.

The chain has TRBV5-1 and TRBJ2-3; TRBD1 is a possible D gene (5 bases). In germline, CDR1 is SGHRS, CDR2 YFSETQ. V gave up 2 bases and J gave up 0 bases, with 13 bases separating them. The CDR3 is 16 amino acids. The CDR3 region has the DNA TGCGCCAGCAGCTTAATTGCAGGGTTGAGCACAGATACGCAGTATTTT. It translates to CASSLIAGLSTDTQYF.

V is TRBV25-1 and J is TRBJ2-1, with D perhaps matching TRBD1 (6 bases). The CDR3 consists of 13 residues. From germline, CDR1 is MGHDK and CDR2 SYGVNS. Deletions cut 7 bases from V and 3 bases from J, with 10 bases between. The CDR3 reads CASKGHLYNEQFF. CDR3 coding DNA: TGTGCCAGCAAGGGACATCTCTACAATGAGCAGTTCTTC.

This clonotype was seen a handful of times. The chain links TRBV27 to TRBJ2-3; TRBD2 agrees at 7 bases. From germline, CDR1 is MNHEY and CDR2 SMNVEV (reference sequence). The V gene end was trimmed by 0 bases and the J gene end by 5 bases; junction bases not matched to a gene: 11. CDR3 length: 17 amino acids. CDR3 DNA sequence: TGTGCCAGCAGTTTATCCCCTCGACTAGCCGCCCAAGATACGCAGTATTTT. Its protein product is CASSLSPRLAAQDTQYF.

This clonotype was seen ten or more times. The gene calls are TRBV6-2 or TRBV6-3 and TRBJ2-5, with D perhaps TRBD1 (6 bases). Trimming took 10 bases from V and 6 from J, leaving 21 bases between them. CDR3 length: 14 amino acids. Germline CDR1 and CDR2: MNHEY and SVGEGT. The CDR3 region is CATTPVQGMKTQYF. DNA of the CDR3: TGTGCCACCACACCCGTACAGGGAATGAAGACCCAGTACTTC.

This clonotype was recorded at least ten times. The rearrangement uses TRBV4-3 and TRBJ2-7; D might be TRBD1 (5 bases). Deletions cut 1 base from V and 7 bases from J, with 14 bases between. This CDR3 is 14 amino acids long. Germline loops: CDR1 LGHNA, CDR2 YSLEER. In DNA, the CDR3 is TGCGCCAGCAGCCAAGCTATCAGGGCGAGGGAGCAGTACTTC. Translated, it gives CASSQAIRAREQYF.

There are a few counts of this clonotype. This rearrangement joins TRBV12-3 or TRBV12-4 to TRBJ1-5, with 7 positions matching TRBD1. Trimming at V came to 8 bases and at J to 4 bases, leaving 14 bases not matched to a gene. The CDR3 covers 16 residues. The CDR3 DNA sequence: TGTGCCAGCGCGAAGGGGACGGGACAGAGTAATCAGCCCCAGCATTTT. Encoded protein: CASAKGTGQSNQPQHF.

This chain links TRBV25-1 with TRBJ1-2, with TRBD1 as a possible D gene (5 bases). The CDR3 runs 15 residues. V gave up 3 bases and J gave up 8 bases, with 19 bases separating them. Per the germline V gene, CDR1 is MGHDK and CDR2 is SYGVNS. This CDR3 reads CASSDLYRDVFGYTF. CDR3 DNA: TGTGCCAGCAGTGACTTATACCGGGACGTCTTCGGCTACACCTTC.

This clonotype has just a few counts. The gene calls are TRBV12-3 or TRBV12-4 and TRBJ2-1; 8 bases align to TRBD1. The CDR3 is 15 amino acids. V was clipped by 0 bases and J by 4 bases; unmatched bases: 2. CDR3 DNA: TGTGCCAGCAGTTTAGCCGGGACAGGATACAATGAGCAGTTCTTC. It is translated as CASSLAGTGYNEQFF.

The chain has TRBV7-2 and TRBJ2-7; 8 nucleotides align to TRBD2. The germline gives CDR1 SGHTA, CDR2 FQGNSA. The CDR3 covers 15 residues. V dropped 4 bases and J dropped 5; count of bases not matched to a gene: 10. DNA for the CDR3: TGTGCCAGCAGCTACCGGGGACTAGACGGTAACGAGCAGTACTTC. Amino acid sequence: CASSYRGLDGNEQYF.

This sequence joins TRBV6-5 and TRBJ1-1; D remains unclear. The CDR3 sequence is 14 residues long. V lost 0 bases and J lost 3, with 8 bases in between. Germline CDR1 is MNHEY and CDR2 is SVGAGI. The CDR3 sequence is CASSYSRRDTEAFF. The CDR3 DNA sequence: TGTGCCAGCAGTTACTCAAGGAGAGACACTGAAGCTTTCTTT.

This clonotype has just a few counts. The chain is built from TRBV15 and TRBJ2-3, with D possibly matching TRBD2 (7 bases). Trimming stripped 5 bases from V and 2 bases from J, with 14 bases between. The CDR3 is 15 residues long. Germline V CDR1 and CDR2: LNHNV, YYDKDF (reference sequence). The chain's CDR3 is CATSRPGGFTDTQYF. The CDR3 DNA reads as TGTGCCACCAGCCGGCCGGGGGGCTTCACAGATACGCAGTATTTT.

This clonotype was seen repeatedly, ten times or more. The V call is TRBV24-1, the J call TRBJ2-3; a weak D match, TRBD2 (6 bases). Germline V lookup: CDR1 KGHDR, CDR2 SFDVKD. With 9 bases removed from V and 5 bases from J, the gap between germline ends came to 11 bases. The CDR3 is made up of 12 amino acids. CDR3 in DNA: TGTGCCACCGGAGGGTCCGGAGATACGCAGTATTTT. Protein sequence: CATGGSGDTQYF.

The genes are TRBV6-1 and TRBJ2-3; D assignment may be TRBD1 or TRBD2 (5 bases each). The CDR3 contains 16 residues. Germline CDR1 and CDR2: MNHNS and SASEGT. V lost 6 bases and J lost 0, with 16 bases in between. CDR3 amino acids: CASRRGSYPSTDTQYF. For the CDR3, the DNA is TGTGCCAGCAGGAGGGGTTCGTACCCTAGCACAGATACGCAGTATTTT.

The sample holds a few counts of this clonotype. V and J are TRBV20-1 and TRBJ1-2; tentative D call: TRBD1 (5 bases). CDR3 size: 13 residues. V gave up 6 bases and J gave up 2 bases, with 13 bases separating them. Germline CDR1 DFQATT, CDR2 SNEGSKA (reference sequence). CDR3 residues: CSALTRGNYGYTF. As DNA, the CDR3 is TGCAGTGCACTTACTCGGGGGAACTATGGCTACACCTTC.